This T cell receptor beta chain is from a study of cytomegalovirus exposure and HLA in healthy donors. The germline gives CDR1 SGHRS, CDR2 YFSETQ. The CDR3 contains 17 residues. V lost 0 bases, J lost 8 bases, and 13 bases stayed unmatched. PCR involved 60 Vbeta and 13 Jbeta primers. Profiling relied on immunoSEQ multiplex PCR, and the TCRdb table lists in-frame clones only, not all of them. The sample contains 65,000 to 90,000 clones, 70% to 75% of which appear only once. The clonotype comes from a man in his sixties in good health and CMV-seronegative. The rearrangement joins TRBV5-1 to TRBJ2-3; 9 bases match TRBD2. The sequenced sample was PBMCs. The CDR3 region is CASSLDPAGGRGGTQYF. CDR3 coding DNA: TGCGCCAGCAGCTTGGATCCAGCGGGGGGCCGGGGGGGTACGCAGTATTTT.